The T cell receptor (beta chain) described here comes from a study of T cells in Graves' hyperthyroidism and ophthalmopathy. Background on the study: The initial diagnosis was the point when peripheral blood was collected, ahead of any treatment.

The CDR3 sequence is 15 residues long. The V gene lost 2 bases and the J gene lost 7 bases, with 14 bases spanning the gap. CDR1 is MNHNY, CDR2 SVGAGI, per germline (reference sequence). RNA transcripts served as the template for amplifying TCR beta CDR3 regions. Primed by the HTBI set, a first-round RT-PCR was run on the TCR CDR3. TCRdb redid the calling of the multiplex PCR reads with MiXCR, one entry per CDR3 protein. The table has 600,000 to 850,000 distinct CDR3 sequences, 18% seen once. Extraction of PBMCs used approximately 10 ml of fresh peripheral blood. The sample was blood. This TCR derives from a woman aged 45-60 years with Graves' hyperthyroidism that later progressed to Graves' ophthalmopathy. This chain connects TRBV6-6 to TRBJ1-4; tentatively, D is TRBD1 (6 bases). Written as DNA, the CDR3 is TGTGCCAGCAGTTACACAGGGATTGGCAGTGAAAAACTGTTTTTT. Protein product: CASSYTGIGSEKLFF.